The clone carrying this T cell receptor beta chain was counted only a few times. As yet, its antigen is unknown. Only CD45RO-negative cells positively selected for CCR7 counted as naive CD8 cells, so terminally differentiated effector memory CD45RA+ cells were excluded. This CDR3 spans 15 amino acids. V lost 0 bases, J lost 7 bases, and 16 bases lay in between. The V gene's germline CDR1 is GTSNPN and CDR2 SVGIG (reference sequence). These data are taken from a study of shared clonotypes between healthy human individuals. Overall study: The people who gave samples were a couple of women and a few men aged 18 to 49.

Original analysis: Filtering differed because ImmunoSEQ produced junction-only sequences that carried no quality scores. Here immunoSEQ multiplex PCR was the method, and the copy in TCRdb shows in-frame clones only, minus some. V and J calls and clone size follow that table, whereas D and trimming were derived from the DNA. The table has approximately 1.9 million clones, approximately 92% seen once. Findings and limits, study-wide: The small donor group covered limited genetic and exposure diversity. Sharing across four donors was highest in naive CD4 (roughly 5%) and lowest in memory CD8 (0.4%).

V gene TRBV30 combines with J gene TRBJ1-5, with a tentative D call TRBD1 (6 bases). The sequenced sample consisted of naive CD8+ T cells from PBMCs. The sequence was obtained from a man between 18 and 35 years old in good health. Some clones in this sample may be carry-over from other donors' samples. CDR3 in DNA: TGTGCCTGGAGTGTTAAGTCGGGCAGGGGACAGCCCCAGCATTTT. Translated, it gives CAWSVKSGRGQPQHF.